The 7 T cell receptor beta chains in this list originate from one sample, sequenced in a study of molecular identifiers for immune sequencing clone quantification. Via MiXCR, TCRdb re-called the PCR reads, giving one row per CDR3 protein. The sample holds about 40,000 distinct CDR3 sequences, less than 20% seen once. The sequenced material came from naive CD8+ T cells from blood, with Jurkat cell RNA spiked in. Subset reported: FACS-sorted CD8+CD4-CCR7+CD45RA+ naive T cells. The receptors were sampled from a human donor in good health. Some libraries in this study had Jurkat cell RNA spiked in.

The J gene is TRBJ1-1, the V gene TRBV9; a possible D gene is TRBD1 (6 bases). The V end was cut by 0 bases, the J end by 6 bases, with 12 bases between. This CDR3 region has 14 residues. CDR1 and CDR2 (germline): SGDLS, YYNGEE. This chain's CDR3 is CASSVEGVGPEAFF. The CDR3 coding sequence is TGTGCCAGCAGCGTAGAGGGGGTGGGCCCTGAAGCTTTCTTT.

Many counts were recorded for this clonotype. CDR3 sequence: CASSPLGAPTYEQYF. Here the CDR3 DNA reads TGTGCCAGCTCACCCCTAGGGGCTCCAACCTACGAGCAGTACTTC. The rearrangement uses TRBV18 and TRBJ2-7, with TRBD1 as a possible D gene (5 bases). Between the trimmed V and J ends, which lost 3 bases and 2 bases, there was a span of 14 bases. Germline-derived CDR1 and CDR2 are KGHSH and LQKENI. This CDR3 comprises 15 residues.

This clonotype came up many times. This chain joins TRBV4-3 and TRBJ2-5; 11 bases are a match to TRBD2. The CDR3 is made up of 16 amino acids. V gave up 2 bases and J gave up 2 bases; unmatched junction bases: 4. Germline CDR1 and CDR2: LGHNA and YSLEER. This CDR3 reads CASSQKLAGGQETQYF. CDR3 coding DNA: TGCGCCAGCAGCCAAAAATTAGCGGGAGGGCAAGAGACCCAGTACTTC.

Many counts were recorded for this clonotype. The chain employs TRBV5-1 and TRBJ2-7; TRBD1 is a possible D gene (5 bases). The CDR3 length is 14 residues. CDR1 is SGHRS, CDR2 YFSETQ, per germline. Deletions cut 0 bases from V and 5 bases from J, with 12 bases between. CDR3 in amino acids: CASSLAGIRDEQYF. In nucleotides, the CDR3 is TGCGCCAGCAGCTTGGCAGGGATTCGAGACGAGCAGTACTTC.

This clonotype has ten or more counts. The J gene is TRBJ2-3, the V gene TRBV7-9; maybe TRBD1 (6 bases). Germline V gives CDR1 SEHNR, CDR2 FQNEAQ (reference sequence). With 5 bases removed from V and 2 bases from J, the gap between germline ends came to 11 bases. This CDR3 spans 14 amino acids. The CDR3 reads CASSRTDPTDTQYF. The CDR3 DNA sequence: TGTGCCAGCAGCCGGACAGACCCCACAGATACGCAGTATTTT.

This clonotype was picked up many times. This rearrangement joins TRBV12-3 or TRBV12-4 to TRBJ2-7; a possible D gene is TRBD2 (5 bases). The CDR3 spans 14 residues. V lost 7 bases and J 12 bases, leaving 25 bases between the germline ends. In nucleotides, the CDR3 is TGTGCCAGCACCCTCCCCGGAGGAATCGAAGTTCCGTACTTC. Translating it yields CASTLPGGIEVPYF.

This chain uses TRBV6-5 with TRBJ2-7; 10 bases are a match to TRBD2. V was clipped by 0 bases and J by 5 bases; unmatched bases: 7. The length of the CDR3 is 16 residues. Germline CDR1 is MNHEY and CDR2 is SVGAGI. The CDR3 here is CASSYSKAGGPNEQYF. The CDR3 coding sequence is TGTGCCAGCAGTTACTCGAAAGCGGGAGGGCCCAACGAGCAGTACTTC.